This note documents a single T cell receptor beta chain sequence. Its antigen is still unknown. The data derive from a study of STAT5B mutations in CD4+ large granular lymphocyte leukemia. Study outcomes and limitations: Compared with healthy controls (2/35), patient top clones favored TRBV06 (8/27).

The assay was run at survey level. Under the authors' procedure: The detection floor for productive clonotype frequency was 2.59 x 10-5. Repertoires were generated with immunoSEQ multiplex PCR, while TCRdb's copy carries only in-frame clones and drops some. The V and J calls and clone size come from that table; D and trimming were worked out from the DNA. This sample carries tens of thousands of clones, approximately 83% of them seen once, and the ten largest clones take roughly 2.5%. The CDR3 consists of 14 residues. CDR1 SNHLY and CDR2 FYNNEI come from the germline V gene. V was clipped by 6 bases and J by 7 bases, with 18 bases between them.

Sequenced sample: CD4+ T cells from blood buffy coats. V is TRBV2 and J is TRBJ1-1; D unresolved. This TCR was recovered from a human donor in good health. For the CDR3, the DNA is TGTGCCAGCAGGGATACAGAGCACCTGAGTGAAGCTTTCTTT. Its translation: CASRDTEHLSEAFF. The full variable domain, completed using reference TRBV2 and TRBJ1-1, is EPEVTQTPSHQVTQMGQEVILRCVPISNHLYFYWYRQILGQKVEFLVSFYNNEISEKSEIFDDQFSVERPDGSNFTLKIRSTKLEDSAMYFCASRDTEHLSEAFFGQGTRLTVV.